This T cell receptor beta chain was sequenced during a study of blood T cells in healthy people across ages (dated by TCRdb to between 2015 and 2017). In the study overall: In model experiments, template switching captured roughly one uniquely barcoded TCR beta cDNA molecule for every two T cells. Four age groups were formed from the donors: young (average about 15 years), middle-aged (around 39), aged (more than 55) and long-lived (82). The study measured age-related changes in TCR beta repertoire diversity using deep sequencing normalized with unique cDNA molecular identifiers. For two donors (one aged 18 to 30 and one aged 80 or older), the study analyzed two additional independent replicas of 1 million unique cDNA reads from the same blood draw. To avoid experimental bias, donors of different ages were spread randomly across the sequencing lanes. On the study overall, not on this receptor specifically: Bulk unsorted PBMC profiling prevented conclusive comparison of naive and antigen-experienced compartments. Observed TCR beta diversity per million T cells fell roughly linearly with age, and a significant reduction was already apparent by age roughly 40. Observed TCR beta diversity correlated strongly with the percentage of naive T cells measured by flow cytometry. Compared with the aged group, the long-lived group had more naive CD4+ T cells, fewer expanded clones and increased TCR diversity, suggesting age selection. Because donor CMV infection status was unknown, age-related changes in expanded clonotypes were potentially confounded. Estimates of total diversity from one million sequenced T cells were regarded as lower bounds and underestimates.

This clonotype was counted between two and nine times. What antigen it recognizes has not been identified. Base-call qualities are not available, and no considerably larger clone is one nucleotide away. Library creation used 5' RACE. The data were produced on an Illumina HiSeq 2500. A second 7 to 11 cycle PCR used a sample-barcoded 5' primer and a J-beta primer mix. A unique molecular identifier was introduced onto each TCR beta cDNA molecule by a template-switch 5' adaptor carrying 12 random nucleotides. Each sample yielded at least 3 million CDR3-containing paired-end reads. All of the RNA was converted into first-strand cDNA using the Mint cDNA synthesis kit, with a TRBC-specific oligonucleotide serving as the primer. All cDNA was treated with uracil-DNA glycosylase and then went through a first 18-cycle PCR with the universal primers M1SS and BC2_uni_R. Per the authors' processing: For normalization, 1 million high-quality reads, each with a distinct molecular identifier, were randomly selected from each sample. Reads sharing molecular identifiers were discarded rather than binned into consensus sequences. MiTCR, run with a Q25 quality threshold and the strictest error-elimination algorithm, handled CDR3 identification, clonotype clustering and error correction. A nonparametric unseen species model with Euler transformation was used to estimate lower-bound total TCR beta diversity. TCRdb reran the public reads through fastp at Q25 and MiXCR, keeping productive beta chains. Rows matching on CDR3 protein sequence are summarized as one entry with the most common DNA and genes. The authors' filters were not applied to this entry. The sample table shows approximately 1,000,000 distinct CDR3 sequences, and roughly 45% are seen once. Approximately 17% of the sample belongs to the ten largest clones.

V was cut back by 5 bases and J by 11 bases, leaving a gap of 18 bases between them. From the germline V gene (reference sequence), CDR1 is SEHNR and CDR2 is FQNEAQ. Taken from cysteine to phenylalanine, the CDR3 has 13 residues. CDR3 DNA is the only sequence kept; it has 39 bases, read in frame from the first base. The roughly 39 donors, aged about 6 to 95 years, were systemically healthy Caucasian individuals from Russia. Each donor gave 8.5 to 10 milliliters of peripheral blood, collected into EDTA-treated Vacutainer tubes. Ficoll-Paque density-gradient centrifugation was used to isolate PBMCs, with at least 7 million obtained per sample. Trizol reagent was used to extract total RNA from PBMCs, with at least 5.5 micrograms per sample. The percentages of naive CD45RAhigh/CD27high T cells were determined by flow cytometry on a PBMC aliquot from every donor.

The clonotype comes from a woman aged 55-75 years in good health. Sequenced sample: blood. The V and J segments used are TRBV7-9 and TRBJ1-1, and possibly TRBD1, on 5 matching bases. The CDR3 protein sequence reads: CASSPTAGLWAFF. Read as DNA, the sequence is TGTGCCAGCAGCCCAACCGCAGGGTTGTGGGCTTTCTTT.